Reported below is one T cell receptor (beta chain). Germline CDR1 and CDR2: LNHDA and SQIVND (reference sequence). CDR3 length: 15 residues. Unmatched junction bases numbered 5, after V lost 6 bases and J lost 0 bases. Only in-frame clones appear in the TCRdb table, and some are missing; sequencing was by immunoSEQ multiplex PCR. The sample shows 200,000 to 250,000 clones, 86% of them seen only once. The record originates from a study of blood T cell repertoires in COVID-19. For the study at large: PBMCs, B-cell-depleted T cells, or T cells were the source of the cDNA or gDNA that made up the material.

This clonotype was obtained from a woman in her fifties or sixties with COVID-19, enrolled during active disease. The rearrangement uses TRBV19 and TRBJ2-7; 10 positions match TRBD1. Sample: peripheral blood. CDR3 amino acids: CASSTRDRGSYEQYF. The CDR3 coding sequence is TGTGCCAGTAGCACCCGGGACAGGGGCTCCTACGAGCAGTACTTC.